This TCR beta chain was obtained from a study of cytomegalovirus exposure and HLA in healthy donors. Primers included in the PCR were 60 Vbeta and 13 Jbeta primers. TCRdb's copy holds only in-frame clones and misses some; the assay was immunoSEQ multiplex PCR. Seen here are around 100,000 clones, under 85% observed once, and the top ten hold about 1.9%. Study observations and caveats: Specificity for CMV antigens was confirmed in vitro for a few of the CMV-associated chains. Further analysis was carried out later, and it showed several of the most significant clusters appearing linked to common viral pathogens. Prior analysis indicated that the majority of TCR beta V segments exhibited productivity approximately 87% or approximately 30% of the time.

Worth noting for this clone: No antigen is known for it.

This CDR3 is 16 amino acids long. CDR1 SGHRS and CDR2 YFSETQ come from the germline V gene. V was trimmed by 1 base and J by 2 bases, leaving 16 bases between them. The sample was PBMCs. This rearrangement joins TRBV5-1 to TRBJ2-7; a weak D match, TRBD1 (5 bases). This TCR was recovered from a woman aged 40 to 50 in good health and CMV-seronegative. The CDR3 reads CASSLLFGTGAYEQYF. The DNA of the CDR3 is TGCGCCAGCAGCTTGTTGTTCGGTACAGGAGCCTACGAGCAGTACTTC.